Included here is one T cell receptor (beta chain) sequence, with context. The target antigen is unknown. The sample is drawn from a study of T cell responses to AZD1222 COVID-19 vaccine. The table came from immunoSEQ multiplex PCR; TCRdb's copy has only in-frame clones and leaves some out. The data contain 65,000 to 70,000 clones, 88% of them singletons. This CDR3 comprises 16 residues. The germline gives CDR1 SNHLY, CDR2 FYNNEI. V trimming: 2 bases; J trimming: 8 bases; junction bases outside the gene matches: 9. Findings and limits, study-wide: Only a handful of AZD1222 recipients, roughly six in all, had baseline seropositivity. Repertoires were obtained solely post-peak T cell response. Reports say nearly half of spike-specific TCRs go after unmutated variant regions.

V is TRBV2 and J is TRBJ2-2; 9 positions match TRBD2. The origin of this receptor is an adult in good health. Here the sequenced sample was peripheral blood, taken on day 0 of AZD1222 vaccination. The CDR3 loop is CASSENLAGSVGELFF. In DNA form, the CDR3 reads TGTGCCAGCAGTGAAAATCTAGCGGGGTCCGTGGGGGAGCTGTTTTTT.